The clone carrying this T cell receptor beta chain has only a few counts. Its antigen is undetermined. The data derive from a study of T cells after posttransplantation cyclophosphamide. Whole-study findings and limits: Later post-transplant blood repertoires were often dominated by donor CD8+ memory clones. Skin or GI-infiltrating T cells shared few TRB sequences with blood. Recipient CMV seropositivity and CMV reactivation strongly tracked TRB clonality.

Treatment was busulfan-fludarabine conditioning, a marrow graft, and cyclophosphamide on days +3 and +4. The germline V gene has CDR1 SGDLS and CDR2 YYNGEE. V was clipped by 8 bases and J by 9 bases; unmatched bases: 11. The CDR3 has 13 amino acids. Profiling relied on immunoSEQ multiplex PCR, and the TCRdb table lists in-frame clones only, not all of them. The data show 14,000 or so clones, with none appearing a single time. The source of this sequence is a female patient aged 40-50 years who received an allogeneic stem cell transplant from a related donor, was CMV-positive, and had no GVHD. The T cells may partly be graft donor cells. The sample was PBMCs, taken more than 950 days after allogeneic stem cell transplant with posttransplant cyclophosphamide. The chain is built from TRBV9 and TRBJ2-4, with TRBD2 identical over 7 bases. The CDR3 DNA follows: TGTGCCAGTTCCGGGCCGCGGGAGAGCATTCAGTACTTC. Translating it yields CASSGPRESIQYF.